These 6 T cell receptor beta chains were sequenced from one sample in a study of T cell repertoires in aging, cancer and after chemotherapy. Amplification of TCR beta used genomic DNA extracted from peripheral blood. TRB rearrangements spanning V, D and J were amplified using mixed TRB-A/B primers. TCRdb independently ran MiXCR on the multiplex PCR reads; one entry per CDR3 protein. The table shows some 9,600 distinct CDR3 sequences, with 40% occurring only once. The sample comprised blood. The receptors were gathered from a human donor in good health.

The chain couples TRBV28 to TRBJ1-2; D is undetermined. Germline assignment: CDR1 MDHEN and CDR2 SYDVKM. The CDR3 extends over 13 amino acids. Trimming shortened V by 4 bases and J by 5 bases, and 11 bases separated the two germline ends. The DNA for the CDR3 is TGTGCCAGCAGTTCACCGATTTCTTATGGCTACACCTTC. Translated: CASSSPISYGYTF.

The DNA for the CDR3 is TGTGCCAGCGTCAGAATTACAGGGGCCCCCTCACCCCTCCACTTT. Its translation is CASVRITGAPSPLHF. This chain uses TRBV12-3 or TRBV12-4 with TRBJ1-6, with 7 bases matching TRBD1. Trimming removed 8 bases from V and 10 bases from J; junction bases left unmatched: 14. The CDR3 spans 15 residues.

As regards this clonotype: At one end the junction does not follow the germline gene, possibly because of a read error. The gene calls are TRBV19 and TRBJ1-5; D is unclear. Per the germline V gene, CDR1 is LNHDA and CDR2 is SQIVND (reference sequence). The CDR3 runs to 13 residues. CDR3: CASSIIGFQTQHF. DNA for the CDR3: TGTGCCAGCAGTATAATAGGATTTCAGACCCAGCATTTT.

This clonotype was recorded a few times. The chain carries TRBV28 and TRBJ2-3; D is unclear. Trimming cost V 3 bases and J 6 bases, with 19 bases left between them. CDR1 MDHEN and CDR2 SYDVKM come from the germline V gene. The CDR3 extends over 16 amino acids. This CDR3 reads CASSFGVGLGSDTQYF. CDR3 DNA sequence: TGTGCCAGCAGTTTTGGGGTTGGCCTGGGGTCGGATACGCAGTATTTT.

As concerns this clonotype: Mismatch with germline at one junction end may stem from a read error. The V gene is TRBV6-5, the J gene TRBJ1-6; no clear D. The CDR3 has 15 amino acids. The germline gives CDR1 MNHEY, CDR2 SVGAGI. CDR3 in DNA: TGCGCCAGCAGCTTAGGTGGCTCCTATAATTCACCCCTCCACTTT. Translating it yields CASSLGGSYNSPLHF.

V usage is TRBV6-4 and J usage is TRBJ2-1; D not certain. The CDR3 runs to 13 residues. V gave up 0 bases and J gave up 6 bases, with 6 bases separating them. CDR1 is MRHNA, CDR2 SNTAGT, per germline. CDR3 protein: CASSDSRSNEQFF. CDR3 sequence (DNA): TGTGCCAGCAGTGACTCGCGGTCCAATGAGCAGTTCTTC.